This T cell receptor (beta chain) was documented in a study of T cells after yellow fever vaccination. Study outcomes and limitations: Peaking on day 5 versus 15, the secondary response was faster but weaker. The booster saw the reappearance of most primary-vaccination clones (more than 95% CD4, around 88% CD8). Few clonotypes appeared in both CD4 and CD8 compartments.

This clonotype was counted a few times. Its antigen is not identified. TCR cDNA, made by 5'RACE template switching, carried an added universal primer site and UMIs. MiXCR, run by TCRdb on the 5' RACE reads, gives a single entry per CDR3 protein. The sample contains about 260,000 distinct CDR3 sequences, about 5% of which appear only once. V was pared by 2 bases and J by 7 bases, with 6 bases of the junction left unmatched. Germline loops: CDR1 SGDLS, CDR2 YYNGEE. The CDR3 length is 15 residues. The receptor's source is a man aged 18 to 30 who received the YFV17D yellow fever vaccine. The chain links TRBV9 to TRBJ2-2; 9 nucleotides match TRBD1. The sequencing used CD4+ T cells sorted from PBMCs, collected on the day of the yellow fever booster vaccination. The CDR3 nucleotides read TGTGCCAGCAGCGTCCCCGGGACAGGGCACGGGGAGCTGTTTTTT. Translated: CASSVPGTGHGELFF. The full variable domain, completed using reference TRBV9 and TRBJ2-2, is DSGVTQTPKHLITATGQRVTLRCSPRSGDLSVYWYQQSLDQGLQFLIQYYNGEERAKGNILERFSAQQFPDLHSELNLSSLELGDSALYFCASSVPGTGHGELFFGEGSRLTVL.